What follows are 27 T cell receptor beta chains derived from one specimen sequenced in a study of CD4+ T cells in melanoma. Profiled with immunoSEQ multiplex PCR; TCRdb holds only in-frame clones, not every one. The sample has around 130,000 clones, nearly 95% seen once. These receptors all stem from a human donor with melanoma.

The chain is built from TRBV18 and TRBJ1-6; D gene ambiguous. CDR1 KGHSH and CDR2 LQKENI come from the germline V gene. There are 13 residues in the CDR3. Trimming removed 3 bases from V and 7 bases from J, with 7 bases in between. The DNA of the CDR3 is TGTGCCAGCTCACCCGGGCAGAATTCACCCCTCCACTTT. This translates into CASSPGQNSPLHF. Together with reference TRBV18 and TRBJ1-6, the CDR3 gives the full variable domain: NAGVMQNPRHLVRRRGQEARLRCSPMKGHSHVYWYRQLPEEGLKFMVYLQKENIIDESGMPKERFSAEFPKEGPSILRIQQVVRGDSAAYFCASSPGQNSPLHFGNGTRLTVT.

This clone showed up just once. The V gene is TRBV7-2, the J gene TRBJ2-2; 7 nucleotides agree with TRBD2. The CDR3 is 14 residues long. V lost 5 bases to trimming and J lost 0 bases; unmatched junction nucleotides: 0. Germline V gives CDR1 SGHTA, CDR2 FQGNSA. This chain's CDR3 is CASSRGANTGELFF. The CDR3 coding sequence is TGTGCCAGCAGCCGGGGGGCGAACACCGGGGAGCTGTTTTTT.

This chain connects TRBV7-9 to TRBJ1-6, with 7 nucleotides matching TRBD1. V lost 5 bases to trimming and J lost 6 bases; unmatched junction nucleotides: 13. The CDR3 has 17 residues. Germline values: CDR1 SEHNR, CDR2 FQNEAQ (reference sequence). In DNA, the CDR3 is TGTGCCAGCAGCCCTAAGACAGGGACTGGTCGTAATTCACCCCTCCACTTT. It encodes CASSPKTGTGRNSPLHF. Together with reference TRBV7-9 and TRBJ1-6, the CDR3 gives the full variable domain: DTGVSQNPRHKITKRGQNVTFRCDPISEHNRLYWYRQTLGQGPEFLTYFQNEAQLEKSRLLSDRFSAERPKGSFSTLEIQRTEQGDSAMYLCASSPKTGTGRNSPLHFGNGTRLTVT.

V is TRBV18 and J is TRBJ2-7; D assignment may be TRBD1 or TRBD2 (5 bases each). V lost 5 bases to trimming and J lost 2 bases, with 10 bases between them. This CDR3 has 13 amino acids. The germline V gene encodes CDR1 KGHSH and CDR2 LQKENI. The chain's CDR3 is CASSSGAAYEQYF. As DNA, the CDR3 is TGTGCCAGCTCATCCGGGGCCGCCTACGAGCAGTACTTC.

In DNA form, the CDR3 reads TGTGCCAGCAGCTTAAACCGGCGCGATGAGCAGTTCTTC. Protein sequence: CASSLNRRDEQFF. The chain joins TRBV7-2 to TRBJ2-1; the D is unclear. The CDR3 contains 13 residues. Trimming cost V 2 bases and J 8 bases, with 10 bases left between them. CDR1 and CDR2 (germline): SGHTA, FQGNSA.

Only one count was recorded for this clone. The V and J genes are TRBV12-5 and TRBJ2-1, with TRBD2 matching 7 bases. V shed 6 bases and J 8 bases; nucleotides not matched to a gene: 16. Germline CDR1 reads LGHNT; CDR2 reads FRNRAP. The CDR3 has 16 amino acids. The CDR3 region is CASGPGGTAIGDEQFF. Here the CDR3 DNA reads TGTGCTAGTGGGCCCGGGGGGACGGCTATAGGGGATGAGCAGTTCTTC.

The chain combines TRBV2 with TRBJ1-4; TRBD1 is a possible D gene (5 bases). Germline CDR1 SNHLY, CDR2 FYNNEI. CDR3 length equals 12 residues. Deletions cut 8 bases from V and 7 bases from J, with 11 bases between. CDR3 sequence: CASSSQGEKLFF. The CDR3 coding sequence is TGTGCCAGCTCCTCCCAGGGTGAAAAACTGTTTTTT.

V is TRBV7-9 and J is TRBJ2-1; D is uncertain. Germline loops: CDR1 SEHNR, CDR2 FQNEAQ (reference sequence). This CDR3 spans 13 amino acids. V lost 2 bases, J lost 5 bases, and 7 bases lay in between. DNA of the CDR3: TGTGCCAGCAGCTTATACGGGCACAATGAGCAGTTCTTC. Translation gives CASSLYGHNEQFF.

This rearrangement joins TRBV7-6 to TRBJ2-3; no clear D gene. CDR1 and CDR2 (germline): SGHVS, FNYEAQ. The CDR3 length is 11 residues. V lost 2 bases and J lost 6, with 3 bases in between. CDR3 protein: CASSLRDTQYF. In DNA form, the CDR3 reads TGTGCCAGCAGCTTACGGGATACGCAGTATTTT. The whole variable domain, filled in from reference TRBV7-6 and TRBJ2-3, reads GAGVSQSPRYKVTKRGQDVALRCDPISGHVSLYWYRQALGQGPEFLTYFNYEAQQDKSGLPNDRFSAERPEGSISTLTIQRTEQRDSAMYRCASSLRDTQYFGPGTRLTVL.

The J gene is TRBJ2-1, the V gene TRBV15; no reliable D call. The CDR3 loop spans 13 amino acids. Germline-derived CDR1 and CDR2 are LNHNV and YYDKDF (reference sequence). The germline V and J ends were trimmed by 8 bases and 3 bases, with 11 bases remaining between them. CDR3 nucleotides: TGTGCCACCGCGGTAGGAATCTACAATGAGCAGTTCTTC. Protein: CATAVGIYNEQFF.

The rearrangement links TRBV30 to TRBJ1-1, with D maybe TRBD1 (6 bases). The CDR3 runs 12 residues. Germline values: CDR1 GTSNPN, CDR2 SVGIG (reference sequence). V lost 5 bases and J lost 4, with 11 bases in between. CDR3 in amino acids: CAWGSGATEAFF. The DNA of the CDR3 is TGTGCCTGGGGTTCAGGGGCCACTGAAGCTTTCTTT. Full variable domain (missing parts from reference TRBV30 and TRBJ1-1): SQTIHQWPATLVQPVGSPLSLECTVEGTSNPNLYWYRQAAGRGLQLLFYSVGIGQISSEVPQNLSASRPQDRQFILSSKKLLLSDSGFYLCAWGSGATEAFFGQGTRLTVV.

This clone was counted a single time. This sequence joins TRBV21-1 and TRBJ1-1; the table's D call of TRBD1 was not tested on the DNA. TRBV21-1 is assigned pseudogene status. The CDR3 is 14 residues long. This chain's CDR3 is CASGTEQMNTEAFF. CDR3 sequence (DNA): TGTGCCAGCGGGACAGAACAAATGAACACTGAAGCTTTCTTT.

The table lists this clone with a count of one. This chain links TRBV29-1 with TRBJ1-2; perhaps TRBD1 as D (6 bases). Germline V gives CDR1 SQVTM, CDR2 ANQGSEA. Deletions cut 7 bases from V and 7 bases from J, with 22 bases between. CDR3 length: 14 amino acids. In nucleotides, the CDR3 is TGCAGCGCCGCCGAGCAACAGGGACTTCTTGGCTACACCTTC. Its translation: CSAAEQQGLLGYTF.

The chain combines TRBV10-2 with TRBJ1-1; D possibly corresponds to TRBD1 (6 bases). The CDR3 length is 13 residues. From germline, CDR1 is WSHSY and CDR2 SAAADI. Trimming took off 6 bases at V and 6 bases at J, with 14 bases between the two ends. Here the CDR3 reads CASREPGASEAFF. Written as DNA, the CDR3 is TGCGCCAGCAGGGAACCAGGGGCATCTGAAGCTTTCTTT.

The chain carries TRBV11-2 and TRBJ2-5; D is uncertain. This CDR3 is 14 amino acids long. Trimming removed 5 bases at V and 2 bases at J, with 12 bases between. Germline V gives CDR1 SGHAT, CDR2 FQNNGV. Here the CDR3 DNA reads TGTGCCAGCAGCCGCCGCCCGTCTCAAGAGACCCAGTACTTC. Translating it yields CASSRRPSQETQYF.

This clone has only a few counts. V gene TRBV4-2 combines with J gene TRBJ2-2; 8 bases agree with TRBD2. The CDR3 has 17 amino acids. In germline, CDR1 is LGHNA, CDR2 YNFKEQ. V lost 0 bases and J lost 6; bases outside the gene matches: 9. The DNA of the CDR3 is TGTGCCAGCAGCCAAGACCCAGGGACTAGAAGGCCCGGGGAGCTGTTTTTT. Translation gives CASSQDPGTRRPGELFF.

This chain joins TRBV6-5 and TRBJ2-5; TRBD2 aligns across 8 bases. Trimming took 0 bases from V and 3 from J; bases not matched to a gene: 3. The V gene's germline CDR1 is MNHEY and CDR2 SVGAGI. This CDR3 region has 15 residues. The CDR3 DNA reads as TGTGCCAGCAGTTACTCAGGACTAGCAAAAGAGACCCAGTACTTC. Translation: CASSYSGLAKETQYF.

The V and J genes are TRBV30 and TRBJ1-5; D call uncertain. CDR1 and CDR2 (germline): GTSNPN, SVGIG (reference sequence). V lost 0 bases to trimming and J lost 1 base, with 7 bases between them. The CDR3 spans 14 residues. Here the CDR3 reads CAWSVLGSNQPQHF. The CDR3 DNA sequence: TGTGCCTGGAGTGTATTAGGGAGCAATCAGCCCCAGCATTTT.

The chain recombines TRBV19 with TRBJ1-2; 7 nucleotides agree with TRBD1. J was trimmed by 4 bases and V by 5 bases; bases with no gene match: 7. Germline V gives CDR1 LNHDA, CDR2 SQIVND (reference sequence). This CDR3 is 14 amino acids long. The CDR3 sequence is CASSPGQDVYGYTF. The CDR3, as DNA: TGTGCCAGTAGTCCAGGACAGGATGTCTATGGCTACACCTTC.

DNA of the CDR3: TGTGCCGGGTCTTCGCTATTGAACACTGAAGCTTTCTTT. Translating it yields CAGSSLLNTEAFF. The chain employs TRBV2 and TRBJ1-1; unclear D gene. Trimming cost V 11 bases and J 0 bases, with 13 bases left between them. The germline CDR1 and CDR2 sequences are SNHLY and FYNNEI. The CDR3 sequence is 13 residues long.

The J gene is TRBJ2-1, the V gene TRBV5-1, with a tentative D call TRBD2 (5 bases). The CDR3 loop spans 13 amino acids. Trimming stripped 3 bases from V and 5 bases from J, with 9 bases between. Germline V gene lookup returns CDR1 SGHRS and CDR2 YFSETQ. CDR3 sequence: CASSWGANNEQFF. The CDR3 DNA reads TGCGCCAGCAGCTGGGGAGCAAACAATGAGCAGTTCTTC.

This chain connects TRBV30 to TRBJ1-1, with a possible D match to TRBD1 (6 bases). Per the germline V gene, CDR1 is GTSNPN and CDR2 is SVGIG (reference sequence). Trimming took off 5 bases at V and 5 bases at J, with 15 bases between the two ends. The CDR3 has 13 amino acids. The CDR3 nucleotides are TGTGCCTGGGGCCTGGGGGGCTCAACTGAAGCTTTCTTT. Its translation is CAWGLGGSTEAFF.

This sequence joins TRBV30 and TRBJ1-2; no clear D gene. In germline, CDR1 is GTSNPN, CDR2 SVGIG (reference sequence). Trimming left V 5 bases short and J 5 bases short, with 15 bases between. CDR3 size: 13 residues. CDR3 in DNA: TGTGCCTGGGGCAGTCAATCCGGATATGGCTACACCTTC. Translation: CAWGSQSGYGYTF.

In this sample, this clone turned up once. This chain links TRBV7-2 with TRBJ1-2; no reliable D call. CDR3 size: 12 residues. The V end was cut by 9 bases, the J end by 0 bases, with 8 bases between. The germline CDR1 and CDR2 sequences are SGHTA and FQGNSA. The CDR3 spells CARAHANYGYTF. As DNA, the CDR3 is TGTGCCAGAGCACACGCTAACTATGGCTACACCTTC.

The CDR3 nucleotides read TGTGCCACCACCGGGACTAGCGGAAACAATGAGCAGTTCTTC. As protein: CATTGTSGNNEQFF. The genes are TRBV10-3 and TRBJ2-1, with 11 positions matching TRBD2. Trimming removed 10 bases from V and 5 bases from J; junction bases left unmatched: 7. Germline lookup yields CDR1 ENHRY and CDR2 SYGVKD. The CDR3 has 14 residues.

This clone was found a few times. This chain uses TRBV9 with TRBJ1-3; D not certain. Germline values: CDR1 SGDLS, CDR2 YYNGEE. V lost 6 bases and J 1 base, leaving 11 bases between the germline ends. CDR3 length: 14 amino acids. CDR3 coding DNA: TGTGCCAGCACCTTAGGACTTTCTGGAAACACCATATATTTT. It codes for CASTLGLSGNTIYF.

CDR3 nucleotide sequence: TGTGCCAGCAGCGCCAGGGGGAAACTGTTTTTT. This translates into CASSARGKLFF. The chain couples TRBV9 to TRBJ1-4, with 7 bases that match TRBD1. Germline V lookup: CDR1 SGDLS, CDR2 YYNGEE. The CDR3 sequence is 11 residues long. The J segment lost 11 bases and the V segment lost 3 bases, leaving 1 base of the junction unmatched.